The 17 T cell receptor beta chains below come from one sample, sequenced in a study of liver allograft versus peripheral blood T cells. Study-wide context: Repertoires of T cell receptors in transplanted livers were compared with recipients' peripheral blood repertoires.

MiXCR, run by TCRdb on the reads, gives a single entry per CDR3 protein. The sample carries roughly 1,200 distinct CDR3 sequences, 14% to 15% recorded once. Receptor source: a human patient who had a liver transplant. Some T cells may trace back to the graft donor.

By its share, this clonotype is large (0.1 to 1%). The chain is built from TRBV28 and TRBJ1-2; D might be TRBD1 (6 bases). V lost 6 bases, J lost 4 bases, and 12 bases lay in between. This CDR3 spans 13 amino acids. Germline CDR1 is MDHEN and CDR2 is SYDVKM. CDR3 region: CASRVTGSYGYTF. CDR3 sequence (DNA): TGTGCCAGCAGGGTTACAGGGAGCTATGGCTACACCTTC.

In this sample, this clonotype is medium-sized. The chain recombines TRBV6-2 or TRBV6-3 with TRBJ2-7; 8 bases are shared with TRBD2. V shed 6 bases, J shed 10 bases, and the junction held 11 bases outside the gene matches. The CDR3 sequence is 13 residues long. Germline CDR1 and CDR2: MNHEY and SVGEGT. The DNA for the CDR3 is TGTGCCAGCAGGTTTAGCGGGACCTTGGCTCAGTACTTC. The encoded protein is CASRFSGTLAQYF.

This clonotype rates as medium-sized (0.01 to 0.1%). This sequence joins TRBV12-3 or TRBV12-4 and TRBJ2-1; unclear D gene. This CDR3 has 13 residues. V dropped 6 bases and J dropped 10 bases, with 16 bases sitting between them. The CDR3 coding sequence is TGTGCCAGCAGCCCCAGGTTGGATGGCGAGCAGTTCTTC. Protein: CASSPRLDGEQFF.

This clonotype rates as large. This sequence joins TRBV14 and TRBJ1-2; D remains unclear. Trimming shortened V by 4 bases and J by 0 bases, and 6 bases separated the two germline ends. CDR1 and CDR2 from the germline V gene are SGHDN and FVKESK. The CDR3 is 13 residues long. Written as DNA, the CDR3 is TGTGCCAGCAGCCTAATGACTAACTATGGCTACACCTTC. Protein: CASSLMTNYGYTF.

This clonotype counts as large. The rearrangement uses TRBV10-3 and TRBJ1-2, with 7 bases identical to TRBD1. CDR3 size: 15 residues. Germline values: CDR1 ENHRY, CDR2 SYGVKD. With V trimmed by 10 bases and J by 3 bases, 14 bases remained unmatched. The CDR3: CATQAAGGRDYGYTF. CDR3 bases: TGTGCCACGCAAGCGGCAGGGGGTAGAGACTATGGCTACACCTTC.

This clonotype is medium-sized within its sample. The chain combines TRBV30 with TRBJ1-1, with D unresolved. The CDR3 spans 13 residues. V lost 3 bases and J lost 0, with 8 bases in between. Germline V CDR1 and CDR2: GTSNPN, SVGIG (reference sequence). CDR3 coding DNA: TGTGCCTGGAGGCCCCTTGTGAACACTGAAGCTTTCTTT. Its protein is CAWRPLVNTEAFF.

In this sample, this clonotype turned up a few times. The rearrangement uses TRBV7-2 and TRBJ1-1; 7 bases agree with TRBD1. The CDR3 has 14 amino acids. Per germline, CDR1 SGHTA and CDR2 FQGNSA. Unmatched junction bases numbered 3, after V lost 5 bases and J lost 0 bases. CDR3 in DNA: TGTGCCAGCAGCCAGGGACAGATGAACACTGAAGCTTTCTTT. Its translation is CASSQGQMNTEAFF. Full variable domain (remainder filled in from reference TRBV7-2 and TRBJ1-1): GAGVSQSPSNKVTEKGKDVELRCDPISGHTALYWYRQSLGQGLEFLIYFQGNSAPDKSGLPSDRFSAERTGGSVSTLTIQRTQQEDSAVYLCASSQGQMNTEAFFGQGTRLTVV.

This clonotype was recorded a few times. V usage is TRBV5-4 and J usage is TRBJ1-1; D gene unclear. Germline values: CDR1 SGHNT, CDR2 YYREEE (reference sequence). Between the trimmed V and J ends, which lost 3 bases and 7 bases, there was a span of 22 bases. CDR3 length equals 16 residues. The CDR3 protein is CASSSATRGLNYEAFF. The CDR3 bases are TGTGCCAGCAGCTCAGCTACTCGTGGCCTGAACTATGAAGCTTTCTTT.

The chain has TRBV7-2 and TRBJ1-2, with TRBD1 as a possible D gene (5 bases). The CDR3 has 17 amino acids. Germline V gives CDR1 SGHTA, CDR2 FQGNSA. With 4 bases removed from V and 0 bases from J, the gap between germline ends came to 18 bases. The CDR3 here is CASSSRPGTGSNYGYTF. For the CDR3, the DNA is TGTGCCAGCAGCTCCAGACCCGGGACCGGTTCTAACTATGGCTACACCTTC.

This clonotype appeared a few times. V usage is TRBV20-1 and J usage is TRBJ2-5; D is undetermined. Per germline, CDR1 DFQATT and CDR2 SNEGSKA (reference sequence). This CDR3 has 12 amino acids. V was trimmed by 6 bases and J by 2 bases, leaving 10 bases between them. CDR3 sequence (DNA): TGCAGTGCAACGCGGCAGCAAGAGACCCAGTACTTC. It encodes CSATRQQETQYF.

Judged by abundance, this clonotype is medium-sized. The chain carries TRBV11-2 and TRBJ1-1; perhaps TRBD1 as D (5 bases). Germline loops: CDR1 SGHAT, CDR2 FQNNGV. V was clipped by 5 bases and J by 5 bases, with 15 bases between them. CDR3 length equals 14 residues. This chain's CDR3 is CASSPDTVGTEAFF. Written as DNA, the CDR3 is TGTGCCAGCAGCCCGGACACGGTTGGGACTGAAGCTTTCTTT.

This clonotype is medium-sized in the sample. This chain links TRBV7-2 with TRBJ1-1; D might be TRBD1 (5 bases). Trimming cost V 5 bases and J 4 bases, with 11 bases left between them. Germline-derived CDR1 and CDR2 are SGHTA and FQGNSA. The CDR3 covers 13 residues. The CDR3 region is CASSLQGSTEAFF. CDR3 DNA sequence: TGTGCCAGCAGCCTTCAGGGTAGCACTGAAGCTTTCTTT.

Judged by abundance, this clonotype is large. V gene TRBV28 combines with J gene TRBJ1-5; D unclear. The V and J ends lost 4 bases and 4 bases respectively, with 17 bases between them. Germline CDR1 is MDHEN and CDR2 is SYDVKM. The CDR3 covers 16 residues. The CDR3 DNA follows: TGTGCCAGCAGTTCAGCCATATTGGGAGCAAATCAGCCCCAGCATTTT. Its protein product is CASSSAILGANQPQHF.

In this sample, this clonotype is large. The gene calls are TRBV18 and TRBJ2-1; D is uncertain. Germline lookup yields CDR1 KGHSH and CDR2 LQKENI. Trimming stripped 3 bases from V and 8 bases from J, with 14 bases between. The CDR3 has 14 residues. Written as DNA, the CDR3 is TGTGCCAGCTCACCGACCCCCATGGTGCATGAGCAGTTCTTC. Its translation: CASSPTPMVHEQFF.

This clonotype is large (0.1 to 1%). In DNA form, the CDR3 reads TGTGCCAGTAGACAACCGGGACAGGGTAATGAAAAACTGTTTTTT. Its translation is CASRQPGQGNEKLFF. The chain employs TRBV19 and TRBJ1-4; 9 bases agree with TRBD1. Per the germline V gene, CDR1 is LNHDA and CDR2 is SQIVND (reference sequence). This CDR3 spans 15 amino acids. J lost 4 bases, V lost 6 bases, and 6 bases had no gene match. Based on the CDR3 plus reference TRBV19 and TRBJ1-4, the full variable domain is DGGITQSPKYLFRKEGQNVTLSCEQNLNHDAMYWYRQDPGQGLRLIYYSQIVNDFQKGDIAEGYSVSREKKESFPLTVTSAQKNPTAFYLCASRQPGQGNEKLFFGSGTQLSVL.

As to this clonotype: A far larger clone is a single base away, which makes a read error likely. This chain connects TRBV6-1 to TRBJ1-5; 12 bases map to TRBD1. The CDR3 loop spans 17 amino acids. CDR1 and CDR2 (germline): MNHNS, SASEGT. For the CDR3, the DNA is TGTGCCAACAGTAAGGGGACAGGGGGCGCTGGCAATCAGCCCCAGCATTTT. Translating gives CANSKGTGGAGNQPQHF.

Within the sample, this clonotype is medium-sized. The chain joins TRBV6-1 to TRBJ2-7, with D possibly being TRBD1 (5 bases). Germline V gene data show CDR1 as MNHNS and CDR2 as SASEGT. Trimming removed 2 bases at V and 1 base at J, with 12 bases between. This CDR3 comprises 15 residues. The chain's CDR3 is CASSERTFESYEQYF. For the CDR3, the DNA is TGTGCCAGCAGTGAACGGACATTTGAGTCCTACGAGCAGTACTTC.